This TCR beta chain was sequenced for a study of cytomegalovirus exposure and HLA in healthy donors. As for the study in general: HLA-typed donors were the source of about 85 million unique TCRs, which an early data release held. Findings and caveats of the study: Researchers counted 180 or so TCR beta chains as cytomegalovirus-associated. Reports credit the classifier with highly specific, highly sensitive diagnosis of cytomegalovirus status.

Germline loops: CDR1 SNHLY, CDR2 FYNNEI. V shed 5 bases and J 5 bases; nucleotides not matched to a gene: 6. CDR3 length equals 14 residues. Turning to this clone: The antigen is undetermined.

Researchers ran the PCR with 60 Vbeta and 13 Jbeta primers. Some clones are missing from TCRdb's copy, which holds only in-frame ones; the method was immunoSEQ multiplex PCR. The repertoire holds approximately 70,000 clones, roughly 78% seen once, with 9.7% in the top ten. The V gene is TRBV2, the J gene TRBJ2-7; 10 nucleotides agree with TRBD1. The sequenced sample was PBMCs. The source of this sequence is a man aged 35-49 years in good health and CMV-seronegative. CDR3 in amino acids: CASSLGQGFDEQYF. CDR3 DNA sequence: TGTGCCAGCAGTTTGGGACAGGGGTTCGACGAGCAGTACTTC.